Listed below are T cell receptor beta chains from one sample, sequenced in a study of T cells in Graves' hyperthyroidism and ophthalmopathy. MiXCR, applied by TCRdb to the multiplex PCR reads, yields one record per CDR3 protein. The sample includes 500,000 to 550,000 distinct CDR3 sequences, approximately 20% of them seen just once. Sequencing was carried out using blood. These receptors all stem from a man aged 35-49 years with Graves' ophthalmopathy. Both conserved end residues are part of each CDR3. The D gene is left open where the match is weak. Rows give clone size only sometimes, using once, few, many, or a class for an expanded clone.

CDR3nt: TGCAGCGTTGCGCTCCAACAGGGAACTGAAGTTTTCTTT; CDR3aa: CSVALQQGTEVFF; j_gene: TRBJ1-1; d_gene: .; abundance: .; v_gene: TRBV29-1
CDR3nt: TGTGCCAGCAGCTATGCAGAGCCCCGAGGGGTCAGGAGGAAACTGTTTTTT; CDR3aa: CASSYAEPRGVRRKLFF; j_gene: TRBJ1-4; d_gene: .; abundance: few; v_gene: TRBV7-2
CDR3nt: TGCAGCGTTGTCGGGGGGAACACCGGGGAGCTGTTTTTT; CDR3aa: CSVVGGNTGELFF; j_gene: TRBJ2-2; d_gene: .; abundance: .; v_gene: TRBV29-1
CDR3nt: TGTGCCAGCAGCCCATCCCGGGGGGCGTTTGGCTATGGCTACACCTTC; CDR3aa: CASSPSRGAFGYGYTF; j_gene: TRBJ1-2; d_gene: .; abundance: few; v_gene: TRBV14
CDR3nt: TGTGCCAGCGATTCACCGGTTTCGAACACCGGGGAGCTGTTTTTT; CDR3aa: CASDSPVSNTGELFF; j_gene: TRBJ2-2; d_gene: .; abundance: .; v_gene: TRBV28
CDR3nt: TGTGCCAGCAGCCGCGTCCTCGGGCAAAACACTGAAGCTTTCTTT; CDR3aa: CASSRVLGQNTEAFF; j_gene: TRBJ1-1; d_gene: .; abundance: .; v_gene: TRBV7-9
CDR3nt: TGTGCCAGTAGTATAGATCTATCGGGCCTCGGCGGCTATGGCTACACCTTC; CDR3aa: CASSIDLSGLGGYGYTF; j_gene: TRBJ1-2; d_gene: .; abundance: few; v_gene: TRBV19
CDR3nt: TGCAGTGCTAGAGTTGGGGGACTACCCCGGGGTGAGCAGTTCTTC; CDR3aa: CSARVGGLPRGEQFF; j_gene: TRBJ2-1; d_gene: TRBD2; abundance: .; v_gene: TRBV20-1
CDR3nt: TGCAGTTGCTACGGGGTTTTTAGTCTCTCCGATGAGCAGTTCTTC; CDR3aa: CSCYGVFSLSDEQFF; j_gene: TRBJ2-1; d_gene: .; abundance: .; v_gene: TRBV20-1
CDR3nt: TGTGCCAGCAGGGCACGGAGCTTCTCTGGAAACACCATATATTTT; CDR3aa: CASRARSFSGNTIYF; j_gene: TRBJ1-3; d_gene: .; abundance: .; v_gene: TRBV6-1
CDR3nt: TGTGCCAGCAGCTTTCAGGATGAGCAGTTCTTC; CDR3aa: CASSFQDEQFF; j_gene: TRBJ2-1; d_gene: .; abundance: .; v_gene: TRBV5-6
CDR3nt: TGTGCCAGCAGTGAAAGGCGGGTAACTGGAAACACCATATATTTT; CDR3aa: CASSERRVTGNTIYF; j_gene: TRBJ1-3; d_gene: .; abundance: many; v_gene: TRBV6-1
CDR3nt: TGTGCCAGCAGTCCCCGGGAACCTGCTTATGGCTACACCTTC; CDR3aa: CASSPREPAYGYTF; j_gene: TRBJ1-2; d_gene: .; abundance: many; v_gene: TRBV28
CDR3nt: TGTGCCAGCAGCCAAGACGGCGGGAGAGGGCATGAGCAGTTCTTC; CDR3aa: CASSQDGGRGHEQFF; j_gene: TRBJ2-1; d_gene: TRBD2; abundance: .; v_gene: TRBV3-1
CDR3nt: TGTGCCAGCAGTGATCAGTGGAGGGCAGGGGACACTGGAGCTTTCTTT; CDR3aa: CASSDQWRAGDTGAFF; j_gene: TRBJ1-1; d_gene: .; abundance: .; v_gene: TRBV6-1
CDR3nt: TGTGCCAGCAGTTACTCCACCGTCGATGGCTACACCTTC; CDR3aa: CASSYSTVDGYTF; j_gene: TRBJ1-2; d_gene: .; abundance: .; v_gene: TRBV6-5
CDR3nt: TGTGCCAGCAGACTGGGACTAGCGGGCTCCCCAGATACGCAGTATTTT; CDR3aa: CASRLGLAGSPDTQYF; j_gene: TRBJ2-3; d_gene: TRBD2; abundance: .; v_gene: TRBV5-4
CDR3nt: TGTGCCAGTAGCCACGGGGAAGGGGAGGAGGCTTTCTTT; CDR3aa: CASSHGEGEEAFF; j_gene: TRBJ1-1; d_gene: .; abundance: few; v_gene: TRBV19
CDR3nt: TGTGCCACCGGGATCTGGGAGACCCAGTACTTC; CDR3aa: CATGIWETQYF; j_gene: TRBJ2-5; d_gene: .; abundance: few; v_gene: TRBV19
CDR3nt: TGTGCCTGGAGTCTAGGGGGTCAATTCAGATCCCTACCTTCACCCCTCCACTTT; CDR3aa: CAWSLGGQFRSLPSPLHF; j_gene: TRBJ1-6; d_gene: .; abundance: .; v_gene: TRBV30
CDR3nt: TGCGCCAGCAGCTTGGCGAAAGATACGCAGTATTTT; CDR3aa: CASSLAKDTQYF; j_gene: TRBJ2-3; d_gene: .; abundance: .; v_gene: TRBV5-1